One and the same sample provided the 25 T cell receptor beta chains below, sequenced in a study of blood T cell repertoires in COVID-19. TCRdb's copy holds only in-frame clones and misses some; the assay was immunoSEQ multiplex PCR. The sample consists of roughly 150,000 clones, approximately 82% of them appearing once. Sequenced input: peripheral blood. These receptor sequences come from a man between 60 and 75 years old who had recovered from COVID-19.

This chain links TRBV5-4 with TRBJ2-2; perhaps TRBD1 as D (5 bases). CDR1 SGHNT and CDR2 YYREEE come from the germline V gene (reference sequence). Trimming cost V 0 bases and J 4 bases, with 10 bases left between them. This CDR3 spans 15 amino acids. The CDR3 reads CASSLETASTGELFF. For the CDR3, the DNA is TGTGCCAGCAGCTTGGAGACAGCGAGCACCGGGGAGCTGTTTTTT.

The CDR3 nucleotides are TGTGCCAGCAGGGGGGGTTCAGATATAAACACTGAAGCTTTCTTT. Translation: CASRGGSDINTEAFF. The chain employs TRBV28 and TRBJ1-1; the D gene is possibly TRBD1 (5 bases). Trimming took off 6 bases at V and 2 bases at J, with 16 bases between the two ends. CDR3 size: 15 residues. Germline V CDR1 and CDR2: MDHEN, SYDVKM.

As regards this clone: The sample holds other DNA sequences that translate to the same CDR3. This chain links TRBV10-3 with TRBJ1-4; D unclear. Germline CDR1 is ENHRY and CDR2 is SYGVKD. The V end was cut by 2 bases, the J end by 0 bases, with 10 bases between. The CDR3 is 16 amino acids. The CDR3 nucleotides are TGTGCCATCAGTGAGAAACAGATTGCAACTAATGAAAAACTGTTTTTT. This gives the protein CAISEKQIATNEKLFF.

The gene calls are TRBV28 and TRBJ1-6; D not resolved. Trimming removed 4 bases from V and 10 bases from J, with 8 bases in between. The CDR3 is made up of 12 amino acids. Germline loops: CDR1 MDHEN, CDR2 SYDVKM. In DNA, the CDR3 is TGTGCCAGCAGTTCCGGGGAGTCACCCCTCCACTTT. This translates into CASSSGESPLHF.

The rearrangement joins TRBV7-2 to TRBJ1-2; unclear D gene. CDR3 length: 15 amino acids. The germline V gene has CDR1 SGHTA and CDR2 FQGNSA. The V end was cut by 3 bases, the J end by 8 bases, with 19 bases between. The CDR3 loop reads CASSLAPITKGGYTF. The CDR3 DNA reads TGTGCCAGCAGCTTGGCTCCTATTACTAAAGGAGGCTACACCTTC.

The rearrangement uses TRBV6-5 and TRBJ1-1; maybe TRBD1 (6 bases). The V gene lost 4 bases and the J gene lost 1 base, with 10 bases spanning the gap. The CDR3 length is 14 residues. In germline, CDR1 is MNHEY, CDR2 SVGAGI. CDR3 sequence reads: CASSSQQGNTEAFF. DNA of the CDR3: TGTGCCAGCAGTTCCCAACAGGGGAACACTGAAGCTTTCTTT.

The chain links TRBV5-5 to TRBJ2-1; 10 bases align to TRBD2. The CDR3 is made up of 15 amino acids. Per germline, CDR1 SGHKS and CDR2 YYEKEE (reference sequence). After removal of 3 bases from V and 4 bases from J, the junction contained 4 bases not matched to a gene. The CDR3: CASSSGLATYNEQFF. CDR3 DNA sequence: TGTGCCAGCAGCTCGGGACTAGCGACATACAATGAGCAGTTCTTC.

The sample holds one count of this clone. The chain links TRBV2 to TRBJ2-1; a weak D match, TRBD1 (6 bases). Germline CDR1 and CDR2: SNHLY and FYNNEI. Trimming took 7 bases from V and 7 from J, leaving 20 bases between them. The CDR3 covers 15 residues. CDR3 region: CASTARGSQGNEQFF. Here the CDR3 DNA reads TGTGCCAGCACCGCCAGGGGAAGTCAGGGAAATGAGCAGTTCTTC.

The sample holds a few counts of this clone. CDR3 coding DNA: TGTGCCAGCAGCTGGGGCGGGACTACCTACAATGAGCAGTTCTTC. Residues: CASSWGGTTYNEQFF. The rearrangement uses TRBV11-2 and TRBJ2-1; 7 bases fit TRBD2. The junction had 5 bases not matched to a gene; V was cut back by 4 bases and J by 2 bases. CDR3 length: 15 residues. Germline lookup yields CDR1 SGHAT and CDR2 FQNNGV.

CDR3 sequence: CASSIRPGQAYGYTF. The CDR3 bases are TGTGCCAGTAGTATACGTCCGGGACAGGCCTATGGCTACACCTTC. The chain has TRBV19 and TRBJ1-2; 8 nucleotides align to TRBD1. V was pared by 2 bases and J by 4 bases, with 6 bases of the junction left unmatched. Germline V lookup: CDR1 LNHDA, CDR2 SQIVND (reference sequence). The CDR3 is made up of 15 amino acids.

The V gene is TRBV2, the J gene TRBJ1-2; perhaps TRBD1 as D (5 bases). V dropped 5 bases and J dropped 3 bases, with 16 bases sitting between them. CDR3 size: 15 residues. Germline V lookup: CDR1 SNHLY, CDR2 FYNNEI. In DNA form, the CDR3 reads TGTGCCAGCAGTTCCGGGACTCCCGGAGACTATGGCTACACCTTC. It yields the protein CASSSGTPGDYGYTF.

Here the CDR3 reads CASRFARFYGYTF. CDR3 sequence (DNA): TGTGCCAGCAGGTTCGCACGGTTCTATGGCTACACCTTC. This chain links TRBV6-5 with TRBJ1-2; D remains ambiguous. Trimming took 6 bases from V and 4 from J, leaving 12 bases between them. Germline CDR1 reads MNHEY; CDR2 reads SVGAGI. The CDR3 covers 13 residues.

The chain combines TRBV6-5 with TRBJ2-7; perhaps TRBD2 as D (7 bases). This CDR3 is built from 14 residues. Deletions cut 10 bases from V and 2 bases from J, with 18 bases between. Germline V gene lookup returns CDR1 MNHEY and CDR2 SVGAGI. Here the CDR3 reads CATPREGGAYEQYF. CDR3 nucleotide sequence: TGTGCCACCCCAAGGGAGGGGGGAGCCTACGAGCAGTACTTC.

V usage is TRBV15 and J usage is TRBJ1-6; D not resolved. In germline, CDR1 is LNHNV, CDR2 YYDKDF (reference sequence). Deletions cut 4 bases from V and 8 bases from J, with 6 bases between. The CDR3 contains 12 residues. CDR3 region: CATSTSDSPLHF. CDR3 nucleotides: TGTGCCACCAGCACCTCGGATTCACCCCTCCACTTT.

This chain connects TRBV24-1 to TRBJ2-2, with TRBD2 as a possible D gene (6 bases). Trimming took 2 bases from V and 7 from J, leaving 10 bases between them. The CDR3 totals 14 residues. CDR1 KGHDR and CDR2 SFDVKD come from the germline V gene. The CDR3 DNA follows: TGTGCCACCAGTGATTCAAGGCGGGACGGGGAGCTGTTTTTT. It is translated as CATSDSRRDGELFF.

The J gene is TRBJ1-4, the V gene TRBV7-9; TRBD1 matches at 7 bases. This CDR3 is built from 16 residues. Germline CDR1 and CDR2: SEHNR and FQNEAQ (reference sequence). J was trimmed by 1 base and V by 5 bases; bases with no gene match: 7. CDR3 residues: CASSHGTVETNEKLFF. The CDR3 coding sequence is TGTGCCAGCAGCCACGGGACAGTCGAAACTAATGAAAAACTGTTTTTT.

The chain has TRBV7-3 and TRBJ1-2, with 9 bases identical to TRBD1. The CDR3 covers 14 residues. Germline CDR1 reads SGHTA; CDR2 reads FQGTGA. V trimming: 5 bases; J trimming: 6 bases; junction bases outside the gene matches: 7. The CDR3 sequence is CASSPGTGSDGYTF. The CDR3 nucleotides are TGTGCCAGCAGCCCCGGGACAGGGAGTGATGGCTACACCTTC.

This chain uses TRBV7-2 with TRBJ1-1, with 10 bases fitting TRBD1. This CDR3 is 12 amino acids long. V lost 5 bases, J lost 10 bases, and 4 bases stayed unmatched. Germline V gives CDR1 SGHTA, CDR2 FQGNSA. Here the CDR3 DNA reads TGTGCCAGCAGCGCCGGGACAGGGGTAGCTTTCTTT. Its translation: CASSAGTGVAFF.

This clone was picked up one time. CDR3 in DNA: TGTGCCAGCGCCGATCCAGGGTATAGCAATCAGCCCCAGCATTTT. This translates into CASADPGYSNQPQHF. This chain uses TRBV6-5 with TRBJ1-5; perhaps TRBD1 as D (5 bases). In germline, CDR1 is MNHEY, CDR2 SVGAGI. The CDR3 has 15 residues. V shed 8 bases and J shed 0 bases, with 14 bases lying between them.

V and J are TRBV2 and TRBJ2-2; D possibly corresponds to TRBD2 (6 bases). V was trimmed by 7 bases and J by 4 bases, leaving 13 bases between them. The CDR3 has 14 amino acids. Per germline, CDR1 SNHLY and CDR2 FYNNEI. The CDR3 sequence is CASNTSPGTGELFF. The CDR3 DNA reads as TGTGCCAGCAACACTAGCCCGGGCACCGGGGAGCTGTTTTTT.

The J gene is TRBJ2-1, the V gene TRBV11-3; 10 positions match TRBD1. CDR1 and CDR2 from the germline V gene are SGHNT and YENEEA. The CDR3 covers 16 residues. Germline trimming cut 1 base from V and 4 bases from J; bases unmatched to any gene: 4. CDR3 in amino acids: CASSLGPGQGYNEQFF. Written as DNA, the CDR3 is TGTGCCAGCAGCTTAGGGCCGGGACAGGGGTACAATGAGCAGTTCTTC.

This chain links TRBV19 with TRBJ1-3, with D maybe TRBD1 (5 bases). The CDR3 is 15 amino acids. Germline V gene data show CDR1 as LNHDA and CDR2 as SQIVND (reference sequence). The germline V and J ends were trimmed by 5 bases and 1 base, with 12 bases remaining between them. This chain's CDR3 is CASSSGGVSGNTIYF. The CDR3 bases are TGTGCCAGTAGTTCTGGAGGGGTTTCTGGAAACACCATATATTTT.

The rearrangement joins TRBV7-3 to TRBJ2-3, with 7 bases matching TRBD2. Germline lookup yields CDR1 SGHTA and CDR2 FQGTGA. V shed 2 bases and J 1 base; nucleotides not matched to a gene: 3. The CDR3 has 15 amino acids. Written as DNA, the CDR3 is TGTGCCAGCAGCTTAGGCGGGGGAGGCACAGATACGCAGTATTTT. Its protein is CASSLGGGGTDTQYF.

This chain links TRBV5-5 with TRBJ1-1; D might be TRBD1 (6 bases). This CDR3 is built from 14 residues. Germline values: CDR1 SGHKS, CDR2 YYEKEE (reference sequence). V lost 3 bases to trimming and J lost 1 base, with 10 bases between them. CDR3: CASSSPRGNTEAFF. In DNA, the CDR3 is TGTGCCAGCAGCTCCCCCAGGGGGAACACTGAAGCTTTCTTT.

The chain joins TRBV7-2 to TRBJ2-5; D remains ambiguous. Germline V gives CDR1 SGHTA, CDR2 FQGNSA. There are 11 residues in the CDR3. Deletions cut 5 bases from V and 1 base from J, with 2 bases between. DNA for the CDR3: TGTGCCAGCAGCCTCCAAGAGACCCAGTACTTC. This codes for CASSLQETQYF.